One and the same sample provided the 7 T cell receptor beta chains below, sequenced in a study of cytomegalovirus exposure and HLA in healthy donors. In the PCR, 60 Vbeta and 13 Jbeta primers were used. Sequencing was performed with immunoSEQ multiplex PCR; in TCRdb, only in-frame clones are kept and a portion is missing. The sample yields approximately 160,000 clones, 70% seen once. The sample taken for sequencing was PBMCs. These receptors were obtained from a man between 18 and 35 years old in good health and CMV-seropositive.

CDR3 residues: CASSFLGTLGEKLFF. DNA for the CDR3: TGTGCCAGCAGTTTTTTGGGGACACTGGGAGAAAAACTGTTTTTT. The rearrangement links TRBV27 to TRBJ1-4; D possibly corresponds to TRBD1 (6 bases). V was shortened by 3 bases and J by 8 bases, with 16 bases between the two germline ends. Germline V CDR1 and CDR2: MNHEY, SMNVEV (reference sequence). The CDR3 covers 15 residues. The full variable domain, rest sourced from reference TRBV27 and TRBJ1-4, is EAQVTQNPRYLITVTGKKLTVTCSQNMNHEYMSWYRQDPGLGLRQIYYSMNVEVTDKGDVPEGYKVSRKEKRNFPLILESPSPNQTSLYFCASSFLGTLGEKLFFGSGTQLSVL.

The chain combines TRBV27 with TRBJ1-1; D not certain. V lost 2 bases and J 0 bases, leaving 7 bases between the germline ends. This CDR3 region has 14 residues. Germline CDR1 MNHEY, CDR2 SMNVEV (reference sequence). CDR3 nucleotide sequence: TGTGCCAGCAGTTTAGCGGGGATGAACACTGAAGCTTTCTTT. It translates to CASSLAGMNTEAFF.

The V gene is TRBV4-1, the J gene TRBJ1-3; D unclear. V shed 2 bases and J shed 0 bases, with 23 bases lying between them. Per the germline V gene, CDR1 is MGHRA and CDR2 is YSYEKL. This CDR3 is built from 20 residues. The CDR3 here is CASSQRAVPKVSSSGNTIYF. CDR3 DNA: TGCGCCAGCAGCCAACGTGCAGTCCCCAAAGTTTCCAGCTCTGGAAACACCATATATTTT.

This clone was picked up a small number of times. CDR3 residues: CASSGRQNQETQYF. The CDR3 DNA follows: TGTGCCAGCAGTGGCCGACAGAACCAAGAGACCCAGTACTTC. The chain joins TRBV25-1 to TRBJ2-5, with D possibly TRBD1 on 5 matching bases. The CDR3 spans 14 residues. Looked up from germline, CDR1 is MGHDK and CDR2 is SYGVNS. Trimming left V 4 bases short and J 0 bases short, with 9 bases between.

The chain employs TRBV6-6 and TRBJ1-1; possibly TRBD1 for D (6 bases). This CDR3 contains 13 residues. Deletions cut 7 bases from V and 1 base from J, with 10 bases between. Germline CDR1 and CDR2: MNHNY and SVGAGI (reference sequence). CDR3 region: CASIRQANTEAFF. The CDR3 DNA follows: TGTGCCAGCATACGACAGGCGAACACTGAAGCTTTCTTT.

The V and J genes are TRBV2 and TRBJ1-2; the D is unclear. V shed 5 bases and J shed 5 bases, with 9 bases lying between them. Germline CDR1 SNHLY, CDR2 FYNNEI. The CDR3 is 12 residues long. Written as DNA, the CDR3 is TGTGCCAGCAGTCAAACGGGGTATGGCTACACCTTC. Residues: CASSQTGYGYTF.

CDR3 bases: TGTGCCACGGGTTCAGTGGACAGTGAGGATGAGCAGTTCTTC. Translation gives CATGSVDSEDEQFF. This chain connects TRBV15 to TRBJ2-1, with D perhaps TRBD1 (6 bases). This CDR3 is 14 amino acids long. CDR1 and CDR2 (germline): LNHNV, YYDKDF (reference sequence). V lost 9 bases and J 8 bases, leaving 20 bases between the germline ends. Full variable domain (remainder filled in from reference TRBV15 and TRBJ2-1): DAMVIQNPRYQVTQFGKPVTLSCSQTLNHNVMYWYQQKSSQAPKLLFHYYDKDFNNEADTPDNFQSRRPNTSFCFLDIRSPGLGDTAMYLCATGSVDSEDEQFFGPGTRLTVL.